These 18 T cell receptor beta chains were all obtained from the same sample, sequenced in a study of T cells in Graves' hyperthyroidism and ophthalmopathy. Amplified regions were TCR beta CDR3 sequences from RNA transcripts. During a first-round RT-PCR of the TCR CDR3, the HTBI primer set was used. TCRdb reprocessed the multiplex PCR reads with MiXCR, giving one entry per CDR3 protein. The data show roughly 840,000 distinct CDR3 sequences, with about 38% seen just once and over 8% held by the top ten. The sample was blood. The receptor set was obtained from a young man with Graves' hyperthyroidism.

The rearrangement links TRBV29-1 to TRBJ1-1, with D possibly being TRBD1 (5 bases). Germline V gene sequence: CDR1 SQVTM, CDR2 ANQGSEA. The length of the CDR3 is 11 residues. V lost 8 bases and J lost 4, with 11 bases in between. This chain's CDR3 is CSLWGSTEAFF. For the CDR3, the DNA is TGCAGCTTATGGGGGAGCACTGAAGCTTTCTTT.

The V gene is TRBV6-6, the J gene TRBJ2-7; TRBD1 matches 8 bases. CDR3 size: 12 residues. The trim removed 6 bases at V and 7 bases at J, leaving 5 bases unmatched. CDR1 and CDR2 from the germline V gene are MNHNY and SVGAGI (reference sequence). The CDR3 sequence: CASSTDRGEQYF. CDR3 sequence (DNA): TGTGCCAGCAGCACCGACAGGGGTGAGCAGTACTTC.

The chain links TRBV6-5 to TRBJ1-5; the D gene is possibly TRBD1 (6 bases). CDR3 size: 15 residues. The V gene's germline CDR1 is MNHEY and CDR2 SVGAGI. Trimming removed 7 bases at V and 0 bases at J, with 13 bases between. In nucleotides, the CDR3 is TGTGCCAGCAAAGCCTCGGACAGTAGCAATCAGCCCCAGCATTTT. Translated, it gives CASKASDSSNQPQHF.

This chain uses TRBV19 with TRBJ2-7, with D possibly TRBD2 on 5 matching bases. The germline CDR1 and CDR2 sequences are LNHDA and SQIVND (reference sequence). The ends were cut back, 4 bases at V and 5 bases at J, with 12 bases in the middle. CDR3 length: 13 amino acids. CDR3 sequence: CASSTGYNDEQYF. For the CDR3, the DNA is TGTGCCAGTAGTACGGGGTATAACGACGAGCAGTACTTC.

Notes on this clonotype: At one end the junction does not follow the germline gene, possibly because of a read error. The rearrangement joins TRBV29-1 to TRBJ2-7; weak D call: TRBD2 (5 bases). The germline V gene has CDR1 SQVTM and CDR2 ANQGSEA. This CDR3 contains 11 residues. The CDR3 coding sequence is TGCAGCGTTCTGAACACCGGGGAGCTGTACTTC. Translating gives CSVLNTGELYF.

This clonotype was observed a single time. J is TRBJ2-2 and V is TRBV29-1; the match to TRBD2 covers 8 bases. The CDR3 has 18 residues. V dropped 3 bases and J dropped 1; count of bases not matched to a gene: 13. The germline gives CDR1 SQVTM, CDR2 ANQGSEA. CDR3 coding DNA: TGCAGCGTTGAGGGGGTGGCTAGCGGGCATAGGAACACCGGGGAGCTGTTTTTT. As protein: CSVEGVASGHRNTGELFF.

The chain links TRBV10-3 to TRBJ2-7, with 7 bases fitting TRBD2. The length of the CDR3 is 13 residues. Germline V gene sequence: CDR1 ENHRY, CDR2 SYGVKD. V lost 8 bases to trimming and J lost 2 bases; unmatched junction nucleotides: 6. CDR3 DNA: TGTGCCATCGGGAGCGGGGCTACCTACGAGCAGTACTTC. Its translation: CAIGSGATYEQYF.

This clonotype was detected only a few times. The rearrangement joins TRBV4-1 to TRBJ1-5; tentatively, D is TRBD1 (5 bases). The germline V and J ends were trimmed by 0 bases and 2 bases, with 8 bases remaining between them. The V gene's germline CDR1 is MGHRA and CDR2 YSYEKL. This CDR3 contains 15 residues. Here the CDR3 DNA reads TGCGCCAGCAGCCAAGAATGGGACGGCAATCAGCCCCAGCATTTT. Protein sequence: CASSQEWDGNQPQHF.

To note about this clonotype: The CDR3 does not end in the conserved phenylalanine or tryptophan, so this is likely a read error. V is TRBV7-8 and J is TRBJ1-5; no reliable D call. CDR1 SGHVS and CDR2 FQNEAQ come from the germline V gene. The CDR3 totals 12 residues. Trimming removed 3 bases from V and 4 bases from J, with 4 bases in between. The CDR3 nucleotides are TGTGCCAGCAGCTTGTGGAATCAGCCCCAGCATCTT. Its protein product is CASSLWNQPQHL.

In this sample, this clonotype turned up many times. This chain links TRBV19 with TRBJ1-1; 7 nucleotides agree with TRBD1. Germline V CDR1 and CDR2: LNHDA, SQIVND (reference sequence). The CDR3 loop spans 14 amino acids. V shed 5 bases and J 5 bases; nucleotides not matched to a gene: 8. The CDR3 DNA follows: TGTGCCAGTAGTGTGGGACAGACTCTAACTGAAGCTTTCTTT. This encodes CASSVGQTLTEAFF. The variable domain in full, completed from reference TRBV19 and TRBJ1-1, reads DGGITQSPKYLFRKEGQNVTLSCEQNLNHDAMYWYRQDPGQGLRLIYYSQIVNDFQKGDIAEGYSVSREKKESFPLTVTSAQKNPTAFYLCASSVGQTLTEAFFGQGTRLTVV.

This clonotype was seen repeatedly, ten times or more. The chain carries TRBV7-9 and TRBJ1-4; a possible D gene is TRBD1 (6 bases). The V end was cut by 5 bases, the J end by 5 bases, with 15 bases between. Germline CDR1 SEHNR, CDR2 FQNEAQ (reference sequence). The CDR3 is made up of 15 amino acids. This CDR3 reads CASSVEQGMNEKLFF. CDR3 nucleotide sequence: TGTGCCAGCAGCGTTGAACAGGGTATGAATGAAAAACTGTTTTTT.

With respect to this clonotype: The junction does not match germline at one end; this may be a read error. The V gene is TRBV5-6, the J gene TRBJ1-1, with 7 bases fitting TRBD1. CDR1 and CDR2 from the germline V gene are SGHDT and YYEEEE. The CDR3 runs 14 residues. CDR3 DNA sequence: TGCGTCAGCAGCCTCGGGACAGTGAACACTGAAGCTTTCTTT. Translated: CVSSLGTVNTEAFF.

This clonotype was picked up many times. The chain uses TRBV15 and TRBJ1-1, with D unresolved. The CDR3 length is 14 residues. The V and J ends lost 0 bases and 5 bases respectively, with 10 bases between them. The germline V gene has CDR1 LNHNV and CDR2 YYDKDF (reference sequence). The CDR3 loop is CATSRDLAQTEAFF. The CDR3 DNA follows: TGTGCCACCAGCAGAGATCTCGCACAGACTGAAGCTTTCTTT.

The J gene is TRBJ2-2, the V gene TRBV2; D might be TRBD2 (5 bases). This CDR3 region has 15 residues. Germline CDR1 is SNHLY and CDR2 is FYNNEI. The V end was cut by 6 bases, the J end by 6 bases, with 17 bases between. CDR3 nucleotides: TGTGCCAGCAGGAAGGGTAGCGAGGGTGCCGGGGAGCTGTTTTTT. Protein product: CASRKGSEGAGELFF.

This clonotype has just a few counts. The chain recombines TRBV20-1 with TRBJ2-2, with unresolved D. CDR1 is DFQATT, CDR2 SNEGSKA, per germline (reference sequence). V was cut by 2 bases and J by 0 bases, with 7 bases left in between. The CDR3 sequence is 14 residues long. The CDR3 DNA reads as TGCAGTGCTAGATCCGGCGCGAACACCGGGGAGCTGTTTTTT. It encodes CSARSGANTGELFF.

In regard to this clonotype: It may be a read error: a sequence one base away is much more abundant. The chain is built from TRBV9 and TRBJ1-3; D is unclear. CDR3 length equals 15 residues. The germline CDR1 and CDR2 sequences are SGDLS and YYNGEE. V lost 0 bases and J 3 bases, leaving 10 bases between the germline ends. The CDR3 nucleotides are TGTGCCAGCAGCGTAGAGTACGACGATGGAAACACCATATATTTT. It is translated as CASSVEYDDGNTIYF.

The CDR3 DNA follows: TGTGCCACCCGGGGGACATCCGGACCCTACGAGCAGTACTTC. Protein product: CATRGTSGPYEQYF. The rearrangement joins TRBV10-3 to TRBJ2-7, with D perhaps TRBD1 or TRBD2 (6 bases each). Trimming removed 10 bases at V and 2 bases at J, with 18 bases between. This CDR3 contains 14 residues. Germline lookup yields CDR1 ENHRY and CDR2 SYGVKD.

The DNA for the CDR3 is TGTGCCAGCAGCTTAGATCATGAGTTCTACGAGCAGTACTTC. Its protein is CASSLDHEFYEQYF. The chain carries TRBV7-2 and TRBJ2-7; no reliable D call. The CDR3 has 14 residues. V shed 1 base and J shed 3 bases, with 10 bases lying between them. Germline values: CDR1 SGHTA, CDR2 FQGNSA.